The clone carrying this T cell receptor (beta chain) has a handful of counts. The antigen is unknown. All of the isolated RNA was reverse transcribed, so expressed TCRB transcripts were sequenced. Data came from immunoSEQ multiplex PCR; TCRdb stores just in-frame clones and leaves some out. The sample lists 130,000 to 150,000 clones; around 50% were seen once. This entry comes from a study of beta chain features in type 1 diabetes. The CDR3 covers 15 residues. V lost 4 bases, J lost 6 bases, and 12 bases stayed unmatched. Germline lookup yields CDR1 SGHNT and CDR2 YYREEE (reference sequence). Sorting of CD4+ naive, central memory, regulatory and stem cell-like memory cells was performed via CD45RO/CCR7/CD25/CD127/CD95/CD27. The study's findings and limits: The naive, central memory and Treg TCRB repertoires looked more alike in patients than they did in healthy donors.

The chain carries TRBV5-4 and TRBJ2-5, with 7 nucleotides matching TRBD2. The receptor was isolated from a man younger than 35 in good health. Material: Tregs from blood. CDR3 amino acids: CASSPSGYPGKTQYF. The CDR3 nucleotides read TGTGCCAGCAGCCCTAGCGGATACCCCGGGAAGACCCAGTACTTC.